A selection of T cell receptor beta chains follows, all from one sample in a study of blood T cell repertoires in COVID-19. Sequencing used immunoSEQ multiplex PCR; TCRdb keeps in-frame clones, though not all of them. Of under 250,000 clones in the sample, 70% to 85% were seen once. The sample taken for sequencing was PBMCs or T cells enriched from blood (not recorded which). These receptors were taken from a woman aged 55-69 years who had recovered from COVID-19. Both conserved end residues are part of each CDR3. Fields, in order: V gene, CDR3 protein.

>TRBV7-6
CASKQNTEAFF
>TRBV11-3
CASSSGQNSPLHF
>TRBV3-1/TRBV3-2
CASSQAPRGRKQFF
>TRBV7-8
CASSLALATSGGIYEQYF
>TRBV18
CASSPRGAGTSSGETQYF
>TRBV14
CASSQDRPTRGMGTTNEKLFF
>TRBV3-1/TRBV3-2
CASSPFRGQDTEAFF
>TRBV2
CASSVQTGNTEAFF
>TRBV15
CATSRDRAGDTQYF
>TRBV7-2
CASSLEQGPYGYTF
>TRBV27
CASSFRVKASGYNEQFF
>TRBV18
CASSPPKRYEQYF
>TRBV29-1
CSADSGSPFF
>TRBV28
CASTSGIYEQYF
>TRBV5-4
CASSPRGQGVSYEQYF
>TRBV5-1
CASSLASGSSYNEQFF
>TRBV6-5
CASSSGRVNSYEQYF
>TRBV30
CAWTRIPDRTSGRKTYEQYF
>TRBV7-2
CASSVAGGPAYNEQFF
>TRBV13
CASSRQGEGVRNYGYTF
>TRBV12-3/TRBV12-4
CASGEVLSDTQYF
>TRBV18
CASSPSGRGSPLHF